This is a list of T cell receptor beta chains from one sample in a study of cytomegalovirus exposure and HLA in healthy donors. The repertoire was sequenced with immunoSEQ multiplex PCR; TCRdb's copy has only in-frame clones and lacks some. The sample carries 60,000 to 75,000 clones, about 74% recorded once. What was sequenced was PBMCs. The source of these receptors is a woman younger than 45 in good health and CMV-seropositive. CDR3s include the opening cysteine and the closing phenylalanine or tryptophan. Fields, in order: clone size, D gene, V gene, J gene, CDR3 protein, CDR3 DNA. D genes are given only for firm matches. The listing skips clone size in some rows; elsewhere it reads once, few, many or a size class.

>NA|TRBD2|TRBV5-1|TRBJ2-1
CASSLAASGRAGYNEQFF
TGCGCCAGCAGCTTGGCGGCTAGCGGGAGGGCCGGCTACAATGAGCAGTTCTTC
>NA|NA|TRBV29-1|TRBJ1-1
CSVPAQGMNTEAFF
TGCAGCGTCCCTGCCCAGGGGATGAACACTGAAGCTTTCTTT
>NA|NA|TRBV9|TRBJ2-7
CASSVGRVATYEQYF
TGTGCCAGCAGCGTAGGAAGAGTCGCGACCTACGAGCAGTACTTC
>NA|TRBD2|TRBV25-1|TRBJ2-7
CASKLAGGDEQYF
TGTGCCAGCAAGCTAGCGGGAGGGGACGAGCAGTACTTC
>NA|TRBD1|TRBV29-1|TRBJ2-1
CSVVGDRGYDNEQFF
TGCAGCGTTGTGGGGGACAGGGGTTACGACAATGAGCAGTTCTTC
>NA|TRBD1|TRBV25-1|TRBJ1-1
CASRIGTATEAFF
TGTGCCAGCAGGATCGGGACAGCCACTGAAGCTTTCTTT
>NA|NA|TRBV5-6|TRBJ2-7
CASSLQSYEQYF
TGTGCCAGCAGCTTGCAGTCCTACGAGCAGTACTTC
>NA|NA|TRBV7-7|TRBJ2-1
CASSLALRQGEQFF
TGTGCTAGCAGCTTAGCCTTGAGGCAGGGGGAGCAGTTCTTC
>NA|TRBD1|TRBV29-1|TRBJ1-2
CSAHRGWGYGYTF
TGCAGCGCACACAGGGGCTGGGGCTATGGCTACACCTTC
>NA|NA|TRBV29-1|TRBJ1-1
CSVRRGVDTEAFF
TGCAGCGTTCGACGGGGGGTAGACACTGAAGCTTTCTTT
>NA|NA|TRBV7-6|TRBJ2-3
CASSLMSADTQYF
TGTGCCAGCAGCTTAATGAGTGCAGATACGCAGTATTTT
>NA|TRBD2|TRBV10-3|TRBJ2-3
CAIKGGRVLTDTQYF
TGTGCCATCAAAGGTGGGAGGGTGTTGACAGATACGCAGTATTTT
>NA|NA|TRBV30|TRBJ1-1
CAWSVGAGIFF
NA
>NA|NA|TRBV5-1|TRBJ2-7
CASSKIGDTYEQYF
TGCGCCAGCAGCAAGATCGGGGATACGTACGAGCAGTACTTC
>NA|TRBD1|TRBV19|TRBJ1-2
CASQGQPSRGYTF
TGTGCCAGCCAGGGACAGCCTTCACGGGGCTACACCTTC
>NA|TRBD1|TRBV6-5|TRBJ1-6
CASSYSYDRGNSPLHF
TGTGCCAGCAGTTACTCCTATGACAGGGGTAATTCACCCCTCCACTTT
>NA|TRBD1|TRBV7-8|TRBJ2-2
CASSQPTGATGELFF
TGTGCCAGCAGCCAACCTACAGGGGCCACCGGGGAGCTGTTTTTT
>NA|NA|TRBV1|TRBJ2-7
CTSSLNSGRSYEQYF
TGCACCAGCAGCCTAAATAGCGGGAGATCCTACGAGCAGTACTTC
>NA|NA|TRBV5-6|TRBJ1-2
CASSPGHYGYTF
TGTGCCAGCAGCCCCGGTCATTATGGCTACACCTTC
>NA|TRBD2|TRBV4-3|TRBJ2-3
CASSRQMRTSGIGDTQYF
TGCGCCAGCAGCCGCCAAATGAGGACTAGCGGGATTGGAGATACGCAGTATTTT
>NA|TRBD1|TRBV6-6|TRBJ1-1
CASSYLQGGINEAFF
TGTGCCAGCAGTTATCTACAGGGGGGAATAAATGAAGCTTTCTTT
>NA|NA|TRBV20-1|TRBJ1-1
CSASEGAEAFF
TGCAGTGCTAGTGAAGGGGCTGAAGCTTTCTTT
>NA|TRBD2|TRBV5-6|TRBJ2-7
CASSLPGGYEQYF
TGTGCCAGCAGCTTGCCGGGAGGCTACGAGCAGTACTTC
>once|NA|TRBV29-1|TRBJ1-2
CSVETGTNYGYTF
TGCAGCGTTGAAACAGGGACTAACTATGGCTACACCTTC
>NA|TRBD2|TRBV4-1|TRBJ2-7
CASSLGGRAKVYEQYF
TGCGCCAGCAGCCTGGGCGGGAGGGCCAAAGTCTACGAGCAGTACTTC
>NA|NA|TRBV5-1|TRBJ2-3
CASSLEGQSTDTQYF
TGCGCCAGCAGCTTGGAAGGACAGAGCACAGATACGCAGTATTTT
>NA|NA|TRBV28|TRBJ2-7
CATTIQSYEQYF
TGTGCCACCACGATACAGAGTTACGAGCAGTACTTC
>once|TRBD2|TRBV4-2|TRBJ2-7
CASSPYEGRANPEQYF
TGTGCCAGCAGCCCCTACGAGGGGAGGGCGAACCCCGAGCAGTACTTC
>NA|NA|TRBV30|TRBJ1-3
CAWMAGAFISGNTIYF
TGTGCCTGGATGGCTGGGGCCTTTATCTCTGGAAACACCATATATTTT
>NA|TRBD1|TRBV9|TRBJ2-5
CASSVGTGVVETQYF
TGTGCCAGCAGCGTAGGGACAGGGGTTGTGGAGACCCAGTACTTC
>NA|NA|TRBV2|TRBJ1-2
CASSLDTNYGYTF
TGTGCCAGCAGTTTAGACACCAACTATGGCTACACCTTC
>NA|NA|TRBV23-1|TRBJ1-1
CASAEGNTEAFF
TGCGCCAGCGCGGAGGGGAACACTGAAGCTTTCTTT
>NA|NA|TRBV18|TRBJ1-4
CASSKGVNEKLFF
TGTGCCAGCTCAAAAGGGGTTAATGAAAAACTGTTTTTT
>NA|TRBD1|TRBV19|TRBJ1-5
CASSGTVLNQPQHF
TGTGCCAGTAGCGGGACAGTCCTCAATCAGCCCCAGCATTTT
>NA|TRBD1|TRBV2|TRBJ1-1
CASSVFTRGVEAFF
TGTGCCAGCAGTGTGTTTACCAGGGGGGTGGAAGCTTTCTTT
>NA|NA|TRBV6-5|TRBJ1-5
CASSYRGDQPQHF
TGTGCCAGCAGTTACCGCGGGGATCAGCCCCAGCATTTT
>NA|TRBD1|TRBV5-4|TRBJ1-1
CASSHRGGNTEAFF
TGTGCCAGCAGCCACAGGGGTGGAAACACTGAAGCTTTCTTT
>NA|NA|TRBV6-1|TRBJ1-2
CASSELSRQALSGGYTF
TGTGCCAGCAGTGAATTAAGCCGGCAGGCACTCTCGGGGGGCTACACCTTC
>NA|NA|TRBV7-2|TRBJ2-5
CASSPDLIQETQYF
TGTGCCAGCAGCCCAGACTTAATCCAAGAGACCCAGTACTTC
>NA|TRBD2|TRBV10-1|TRBJ2-3
CASSESTREANTQYF
TGCGCCAGCAGTGAGTCGACTCGGGAGGCAAATACGCAGTATTTT
>NA|NA|TRBV5-1|TRBJ1-1
CASSISGYSEAFF
TGCGCCAGCAGCATAAGCGGTTATAGTGAAGCTTTCTTT
>once|NA|TRBV7-9|TRBJ2-6
CASVSRQAYTAGANVLTF
TGTGCCAGCGTATCCCGACAGGCTTACACGGCCGGGGCCAACGTCCTGACTTTC
>NA|NA|TRBV30|TRBJ2-6
CAWSYIRGLHSGANVLTF
TGTGCCTGGAGTTACATCAGGGGTCTGCACTCTGGGGCCAACGTCCTGACTTTC
>NA|TRBD2|TRBV28|TRBJ2-5
CASSTGLAGVETQYF
TGTGCCAGCAGCACCGGACTAGCGGGAGTAGAGACCCAGTACTTC
>NA|TRBD1|TRBV2|TRBJ2-7
CASSEQGGRSSYEQYF
TGTGCCAGCAGTGAACAAGGGGGCCGCAGCTCCTACGAGCAGTACTTC
>NA|TRBD1|TRBV5-6|TRBJ1-2
CASRKKTGAPYGYTF
TGTGCCAGCAGAAAGAAGACAGGGGCGCCCTATGGCTACACCTTC
>NA|TRBD2|TRBV29-1|TRBJ2-7
CSVVGRGRAYEQYF
TGCAGCGTTGTGGGGAGGGGTAGGGCCTACGAGCAGTACTTC
>NA|TRBD2|TRBV6-1|TRBJ2-7
CASSERGISGIEQYF
TGTGCCAGCAGTGAACGGGGGATTAGCGGGATCGAGCAGTACTTC
>NA|TRBD1|TRBV6-1|TRBJ2-1
CASSNRGQGNNEQFF
TGTGCCAGCAGTAACAGGGGGCAAGGGAACAATGAGCAGTTCTTC
>NA|TRBD1|TRBV19|TRBJ1-2
CASRQGAGGYGYTF
TGTGCCAGTAGACAGGGGGCTGGTGGCTATGGCTACACCTTC
>once|NA|TRBV5-1|TRBJ1-3
CASSHRAMSSGNTIYF
TGCGCCAGCAGCCACAGGGCGATGAGCTCTGGAAACACCATATATTTT
>NA|NA|TRBV7-8|TRBJ2-5
CASSYREGVLETQYF
TGTGCCAGCAGCTACAGGGAGGGGGTTTTAGAGACCCAGTACTTC
>NA|TRBD2|TRBV5-8|TRBJ2-1
CASSPMGLASNEQFF
TGTGCCAGCAGCCCAATGGGACTAGCGAGCAATGAGCAGTTCTTC
>NA|TRBD1|TRBV2|TRBJ2-1
CASKTGGNEQFF
TGTGCCAGCAAGACAGGGGGCAATGAGCAGTTCTTC
>once|NA|TRBV27|TRBJ2-7
CASRGGMTGLEQYF
TGTGCCAGCAGGGGGGGAATGACTGGGCTGGAGCAGTACTTC
>NA|NA|TRBV29-1|TRBJ1-4
CSAQGGASNEKLFF
TGCAGCGCCCAAGGAGGGGCCTCTAATGAAAAACTGTTTTTT
>NA|NA|TRBV10-3|TRBJ1-2
CAMSGEGSYGYTF
TGTGCCATGAGTGGGGAGGGCAGCTATGGCTACACCTTC